This T cell receptor (beta chain) appears in the sequencing data of a study of blood T cell repertoires in COVID-19. Method: immunoSEQ multiplex PCR; TCRdb's copy keeps in-frame clones and lacks some. The sample holds over 350,000 clones, approximately 87% seen once. Only one count was recorded for this clone. V was clipped by 4 bases and J by 4 bases; unmatched bases: 4. This CDR3 contains 15 residues. CDR1 and CDR2 from the germline V gene are SGHVS and FQNEAQ. In terms of age and location, participants ranged from roughly 18 to 95 years and lived in about 25 US areas. Donors were grouped by their self-reported clinical history. Donors of Cohort 3 who recovered were those that had two negative PCRs, clearance, or symptom resolution.

The chain couples TRBV7-8 to TRBJ2-3, with 11 bases lining up with TRBD2. The origin of this receptor is a woman in her 50s who had recovered from COVID-19. Sequenced: PBMCs or T cells enriched from blood (not recorded which). The CDR3 DNA is TGTGCCAGCAGCTCAATAGCGGGGGGGGCAGATACGCAGTATTTT. This sequence encodes CASSSIAGGADTQYF.